The clone carrying this TCR beta chain was seen many times. No antigen is known for it. RNA transcripts gave rise to amplified TCR beta CDR3 regions. The HTBI primer set served for first-round RT-PCR of the TCR CDR3. TCRdb processed the multiplex PCR reads anew with MiXCR; each CDR3 protein has one entry. The sample has about 580,000 distinct CDR3 sequences, 46% seen once. When ophthalmopathy did not progress within 18 months, Graves' hyperthyroidism was considered stable. Subjects aged 18 to 65 presented with newly diagnosed hyperthyroidism of less than 2 months' duration. This specimen belongs to a study of T cells in Graves' hyperthyroidism and ophthalmopathy. Findings and caveats of the study: Prediction of ophthalmopathy progression came a median approximately 6.5 months pre-onset. The majority of expanded thyroid clonotypes above 0.001 also appeared in blood.

This clonotype originated in a woman between 18 and 30 years old with Graves' hyperthyroidism. Sequenced input: peripheral blood or thyroid tissue (not recorded which).

The CDR3 DNA reads TGCAGTGCTCAAGCGACAGGGGGCCTCTACTATGGCTACACCTTC. It translates to CSAQATGGLYYGYTF. This sequence joins TRBV20-1 and TRBJ1-2; TRBD1 agrees at 10 bases. This CDR3 comprises 15 residues. V lost 5 bases, J lost 3 bases, and 9 bases stayed unmatched. CDR1 is DFQATT and CDR2 is SNEGSKA in the germline V gene (reference sequence).